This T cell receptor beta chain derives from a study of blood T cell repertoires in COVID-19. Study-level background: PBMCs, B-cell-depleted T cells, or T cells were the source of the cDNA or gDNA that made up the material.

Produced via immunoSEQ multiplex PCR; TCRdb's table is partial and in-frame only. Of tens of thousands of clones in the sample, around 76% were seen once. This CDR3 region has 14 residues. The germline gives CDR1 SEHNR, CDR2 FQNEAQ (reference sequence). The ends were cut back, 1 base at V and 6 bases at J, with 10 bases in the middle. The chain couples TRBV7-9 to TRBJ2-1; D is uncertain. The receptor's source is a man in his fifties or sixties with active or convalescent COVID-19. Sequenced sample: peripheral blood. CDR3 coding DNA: TGTGCCAGCAGCTTAGAATCTTTGAGCAATGAGCAGTTCTTC. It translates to CASSLESLSNEQFF.